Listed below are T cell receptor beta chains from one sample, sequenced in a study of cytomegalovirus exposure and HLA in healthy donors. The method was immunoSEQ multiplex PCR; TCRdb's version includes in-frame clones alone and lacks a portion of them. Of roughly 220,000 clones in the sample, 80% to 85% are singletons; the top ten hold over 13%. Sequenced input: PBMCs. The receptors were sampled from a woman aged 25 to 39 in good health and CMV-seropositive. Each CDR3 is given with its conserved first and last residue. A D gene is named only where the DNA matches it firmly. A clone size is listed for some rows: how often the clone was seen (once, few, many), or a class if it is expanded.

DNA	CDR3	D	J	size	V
TGTGCCAGCAGCCTTACGACAGGGAACACCGGGGAGCTGTTTTTT	CASSLTTGNTGELFF	.	TRBJ2-2	.	TRBV27
TGCAGCGTCCCCGTTAGAGGGGGCTACACCTTC	CSVPVRGGYTF	.	TRBJ1-2	.	TRBV29-1
TGTGCCAGCAGCAGGCGGGGAAACACCATATATTTT	CASSRRGNTIYF	.	TRBJ1-3	.	TRBV9
TGTGCCAGCAGCTTACAGGATTCCGGGGAGCTGTTTTTT	CASSLQDSGELFF	.	TRBJ2-2	.	TRBV5-4
TGTGCCTGGAGCGCTGAGGGGTCCTACTCTGGGGCCAACGTCCTGACTTTC	CAWSAEGSYSGANVLTF	.	TRBJ2-6	.	TRBV30
TGTGCCAGCCTACTTCGGGGCTACAGCACAGATACGCATTATTTT	CASLLRGYSTDTHYF	.	TRBJ2-3	.	TRBV27
TGTGCCAGCAGGGTAGCGGGAGTCCCAGATACGCAGTATTTT	CASRVAGVPDTQYF	TRBD2	TRBJ2-3	.	TRBV6-5
TGCAGCGTTGAAGAGGGGGGACAGGCCCTTCTGAACTATGGCTACACCTTC	CSVEEGGQALLNYGYTF	TRBD1	TRBJ1-2	.	TRBV29-1
TGCGCCAGCAGCTATAAGACAGGGGGCACTGAAGCTTTCTTT	CASSYKTGGTEAFF	TRBD1	TRBJ1-1	.	TRBV5-1
TGTGCTAGTGGTGGCTTTGGCTACACCTTC	CASGGFGYTF	.	TRBJ1-2	once	TRBV12-5
TGTGCCGGCTCGACAGGGGAAGGCGAGCAGTACTTC	CAGSTGEGEQYF	TRBD1	TRBJ2-7	.	TRBV28
TGTGCCAGCTCACCACCATCACGGACTAGAACTAGCTCTGGAAACACCATATATTTT	CASSPPSRTRTSSGNTIYF	.	TRBJ1-3	.	TRBV18
TGTGCTAGCAGCATAGAGGAGGGAAGCTCCTACGAGCAGTACTTC	CASSIEEGSSYEQYF	.	TRBJ2-7	few	TRBV7-7
TGTGCCAGCAGTGATGGGTGGATTTGGGGGCAGTTCTTC	CASSDGWIWGQFF	.	TRBJ2-1	.	TRBV25-1
TGTGCCAGTAGTAGGGACAGAAACTACGAGCAGTACTTC	CASSRDRNYEQYF	TRBD1	TRBJ2-7	.	TRBV19
TGTGCCAGCTCACCGACAGAGAGCAACTATGGCTACACCTTC	CASSPTESNYGYTF	.	TRBJ1-2	.	TRBV18
TGCGCCAGCAGCCAAGGGTACAGGGGCCCAAACACTGAAGCTTTCTTT	CASSQGYRGPNTEAFF	TRBD1	TRBJ1-1	.	TRBV4-3
TGCGCCAGCGCATCCGGGGCCGGTAACAATGAGCAGTTCTTC	CASASGAGNNEQFF	.	TRBJ2-1	.	TRBV5-1
TGCAGCGGACATGGGGCTAGCGGGAGGCGCTCCTACAATGAGCAGTTCTTC	CSGHGASGRRSYNEQFF	TRBD2	TRBJ2-1	.	TRBV29-1
TGCAGCGTTGCTCAGGGATGGGGTGAAAAACTGTTTTTT	CSVAQGWGEKLFF	.	TRBJ1-4	.	TRBV29-1
TGCGCCAGCAGCCCCGGTATAGGACAGGGGGAAGAGACCCAGTACTTC	CASSPGIGQGEETQYF	TRBD1	TRBJ2-5	.	TRBV4-1
TGTGCCAGCAAGGGGGCGCTTGGGGCCAACGTCCTGACTTTC	CASKGALGANVLTF	TRBD1	TRBJ2-6	.	TRBV6-5
TGCGCCAGCAGCCACGACAGGGGTTCCTACGAGCAGTACTTC	CASSHDRGSYEQYF	TRBD1	TRBJ2-7	.	TRBV4-1
TGTGCCAGCAGTTCCCTCGGACAGGCAGGTGAGCAGTTCTTC	CASSSLGQAGEQFF	TRBD1	TRBJ2-1	.	TRBV27
TGTGCCTGGAGTGCCCCAGACAGGATCTCCTACAATGAGCAGTTCTTC	CAWSAPDRISYNEQFF	.	TRBJ2-1	.	TRBV30
TGTGCCAGCAGCCCAAACATAGCCACGGTTGATATCTTT	CASSPNIATVDIF	.	TRBJ1-1	.	TRBV9